The rows below give T cell receptor beta chains drawn from one sample of a study of T-cell reconstitution after alpha-beta-depleted transplantation in children. Each CDR3 protein gets one entry after TCRdb re-called the PCR reads with MiXCR. This repertoire shows about 130,000 distinct CDR3 sequences, around 9.8% found once; its top ten account for around 24%. This material consisted of PBMCs, mostly from graft donor cells, taken 180 days after TCRalphabeta/CD19-depleted stem cell transplant. The receptors shown here come from a girl less than two years old who had a stem cell transplant for combined immunodeficiency, so the T cells may come from the graft donor. Both conserved end residues are part of each CDR3. Fields, in order: D gene, clone size, V gene, J gene, CDR3 protein, CDR3 DNA. D genes are given only for firm matches. Clone sizes are given selectively: once, few, many, or a class where the clone is expanded.

TRBD1	many	TRBV5-5	TRBJ2-5	CASSLEGARETQYF	TGTGCCAGCAGCTTGGAGGGGGCGAGGGAGACCCAGTACTTC
TRBD1	.	TRBV9	TRBJ1-1	CASSVLGQGNTEAFF	TGTGCCAGCAGCGTACTGGGACAGGGGAACACTGAAGCTTTCTTT
TRBD1	.	TRBV18	TRBJ1-2	CASSLTRDRGRGYTF	TGTGCCAGCTCACTTACCCGGGACAGGGGGCGCGGCTACACCTTC
TRBD2	.	TRBV20-1	TRBJ2-7	CSASLPSGSWDEQYF	TGCAGTGCTAGCCTTCCTAGCGGGAGTTGGGACGAGCAGTACTTC
.	few	TRBV20-1	TRBJ2-1	CSTVPYNEQFF	TGCAGCACCGTACCTTACAATGAGCAGTTCTTC
TRBD2	few	TRBV27	TRBJ2-5	CASSGGLAGRETQYF	TGTGCCAGCAGTGGGGGACTAGCGGGACGAGAGACCCAGTACTTC
.	.	TRBV20-1	TRBJ2-1	CSARLTSSYNEQFF	TGCAGTGCTAGACTCACGAGCTCCTACAATGAGCAGTTCTTC
TRBD1	few	TRBV10-3	TRBJ1-2	CAISLQGIGTF	TGTGCCATCAGCCTACAGGGGATCGGCACCTTC
TRBD1	few	TRBV5-1	TRBJ2-7	CASSLQGQSSYEQYF	TGCGCCAGCAGCTTACAGGGGCAGAGCTCCTACGAGCAGTACTTC
.	few	TRBV29-1	TRBJ1-2	CSVGGGSNYGYTF	TGCAGCGTTGGTGGGGGGTCGAACTATGGCTACACCTTC
.	once	TRBV20-1	TRBJ2-4	CCARDGPGEAKNSQYF	TGCTGTGCTAGAGACGGGCCGGGTGAAGCCAAAAACAGTCAGTACTTC
.	few	TRBV27	TRBJ2-3	CASSLLGGAASTDTQYF	TGTGCCAGCAGTTTGCTGGGGGGGGCAGCGAGCACAGATACGCAGTATTTT